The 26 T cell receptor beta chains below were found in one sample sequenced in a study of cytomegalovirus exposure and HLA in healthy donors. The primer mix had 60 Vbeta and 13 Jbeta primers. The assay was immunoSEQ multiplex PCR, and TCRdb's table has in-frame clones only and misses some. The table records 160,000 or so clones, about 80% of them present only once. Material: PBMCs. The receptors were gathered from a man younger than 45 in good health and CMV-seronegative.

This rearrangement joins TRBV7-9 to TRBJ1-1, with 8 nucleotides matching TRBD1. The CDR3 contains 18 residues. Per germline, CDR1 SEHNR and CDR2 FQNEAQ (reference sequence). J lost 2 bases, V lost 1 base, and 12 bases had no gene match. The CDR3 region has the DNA TGTGCCAGCAGCTTAGAGATTGGACAGGGTAGTGGAAACACTGAAGCTTTCTTT. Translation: CASSLEIGQGSGNTEAFF. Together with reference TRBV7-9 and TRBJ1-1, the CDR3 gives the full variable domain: DTGVSQNPRHKITKRGQNVTFRCDPISEHNRLYWYRQTLGQGPEFLTYFQNEAQLEKSRLLSDRFSAERPKGSFSTLEIQRTEQGDSAMYLCASSLEIGQGSGNTEAFFGQGTRLTVV.

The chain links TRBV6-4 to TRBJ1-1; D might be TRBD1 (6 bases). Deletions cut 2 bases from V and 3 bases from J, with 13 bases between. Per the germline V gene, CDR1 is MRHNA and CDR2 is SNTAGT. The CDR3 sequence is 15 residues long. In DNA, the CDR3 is TGTGCCAGCAGTGACGGGAGGGGGGAGTACACTGAAGCTTTCTTT. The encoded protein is CASSDGRGEYTEAFF.

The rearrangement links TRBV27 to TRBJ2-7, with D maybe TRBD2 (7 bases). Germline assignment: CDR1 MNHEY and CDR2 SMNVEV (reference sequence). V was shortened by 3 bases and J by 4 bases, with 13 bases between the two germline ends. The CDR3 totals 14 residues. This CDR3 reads CASSFEGGGYEQYF. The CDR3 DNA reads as TGTGCCAGCAGTTTCGAGGGGGGGGGATACGAGCAGTACTTC.

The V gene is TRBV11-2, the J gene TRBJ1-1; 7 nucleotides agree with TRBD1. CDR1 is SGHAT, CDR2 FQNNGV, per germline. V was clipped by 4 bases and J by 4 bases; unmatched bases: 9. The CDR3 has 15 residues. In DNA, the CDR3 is TGTGCCAGCAGCTCCCGGACAGGAAGGACCACTGAAGCTTTCTTT. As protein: CASSSRTGRTTEAFF.

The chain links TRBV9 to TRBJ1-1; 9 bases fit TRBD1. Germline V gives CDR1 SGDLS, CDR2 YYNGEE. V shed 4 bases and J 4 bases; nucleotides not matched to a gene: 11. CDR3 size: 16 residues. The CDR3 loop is CASSPRPGQGSTEAFF. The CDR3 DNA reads TGTGCCAGCAGCCCGCGACCGGGACAGGGCAGCACTGAAGCTTTCTTT.

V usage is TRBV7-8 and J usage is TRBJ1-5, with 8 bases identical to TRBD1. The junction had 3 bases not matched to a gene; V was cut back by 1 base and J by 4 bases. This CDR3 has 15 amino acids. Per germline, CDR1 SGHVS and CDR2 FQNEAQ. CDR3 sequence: CASSLGGQVNQPQHF. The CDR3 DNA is TGTGCCAGCAGCTTAGGGGGACAGGTGAATCAGCCCCAGCATTTT.

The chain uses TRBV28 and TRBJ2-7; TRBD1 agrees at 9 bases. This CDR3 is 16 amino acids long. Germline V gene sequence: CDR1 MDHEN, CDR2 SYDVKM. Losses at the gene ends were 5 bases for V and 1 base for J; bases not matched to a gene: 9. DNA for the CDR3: TGTGCCAGCAGTAGTCAAGGGACAGGGCTTTCCTACGAGCAGTACTTC. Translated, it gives CASSSQGTGLSYEQYF.

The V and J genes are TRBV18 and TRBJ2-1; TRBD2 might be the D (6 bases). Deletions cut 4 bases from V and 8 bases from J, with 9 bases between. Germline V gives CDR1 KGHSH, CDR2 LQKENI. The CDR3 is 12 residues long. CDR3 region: CASSRGKDEQFF. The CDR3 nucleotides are TGTGCCAGCTCACGCGGGAAGGATGAGCAGTTCTTC. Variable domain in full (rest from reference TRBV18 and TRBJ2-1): NAGVMQNPRHLVRRRGQEARLRCSPMKGHSHVYWYRQLPEEGLKFMVYLQKENIIDESGMPKERFSAEFPKEGPSILRIQQVVRGDSAAYFCASSRGKDEQFFGPGTRLTVL.

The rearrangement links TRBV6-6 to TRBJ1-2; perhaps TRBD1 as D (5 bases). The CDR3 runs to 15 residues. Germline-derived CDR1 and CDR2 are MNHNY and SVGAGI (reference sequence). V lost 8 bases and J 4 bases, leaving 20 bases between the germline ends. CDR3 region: CASRLGGAVFYGYTF. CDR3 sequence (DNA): TGTGCCAGCCGATTGGGGGGAGCGGTTTTCTATGGCTACACCTTC.

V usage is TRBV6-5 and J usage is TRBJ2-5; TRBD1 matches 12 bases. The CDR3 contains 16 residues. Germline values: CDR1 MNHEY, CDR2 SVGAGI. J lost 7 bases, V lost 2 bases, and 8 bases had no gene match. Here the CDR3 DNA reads TGTGCCAGCAGTTACGGGCCGGGACAGGGGGCGGGGACCCAGTACTTC. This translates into CASSYGPGQGAGTQYF.

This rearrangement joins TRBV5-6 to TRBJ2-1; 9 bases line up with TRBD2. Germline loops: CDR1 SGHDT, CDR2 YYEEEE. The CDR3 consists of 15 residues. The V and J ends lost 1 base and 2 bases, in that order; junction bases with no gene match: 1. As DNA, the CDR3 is TGTGCCAGCAGCTTGATAGCGGGAGCCTACAATGAGCAGTTCTTC. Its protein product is CASSLIAGAYNEQFF. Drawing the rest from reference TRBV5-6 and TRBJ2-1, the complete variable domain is DAGVTQSPTHLIKTRGQQVTLRCSPKSGHDTVSWYQQALGQGPQFIFQYYEEEERQRGNFPDRFSGHQFPNYSSELNVNALLLGDSALYLCASSLIAGAYNEQFFGPGTRLTVL.

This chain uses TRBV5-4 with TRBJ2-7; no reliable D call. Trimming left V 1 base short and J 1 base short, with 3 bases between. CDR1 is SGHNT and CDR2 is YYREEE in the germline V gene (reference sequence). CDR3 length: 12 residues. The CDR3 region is CASSLPSYEQYF. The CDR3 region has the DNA TGTGCCAGCAGCTTGCCGTCCTACGAGCAGTACTTC.

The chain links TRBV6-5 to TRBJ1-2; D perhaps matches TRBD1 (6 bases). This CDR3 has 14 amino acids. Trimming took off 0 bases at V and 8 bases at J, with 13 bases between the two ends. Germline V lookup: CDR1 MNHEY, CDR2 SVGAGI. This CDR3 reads CASSYSDSSFGYTF. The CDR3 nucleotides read TGTGCCAGCAGTTACTCGGACAGCTCCTTCGGCTACACCTTC.

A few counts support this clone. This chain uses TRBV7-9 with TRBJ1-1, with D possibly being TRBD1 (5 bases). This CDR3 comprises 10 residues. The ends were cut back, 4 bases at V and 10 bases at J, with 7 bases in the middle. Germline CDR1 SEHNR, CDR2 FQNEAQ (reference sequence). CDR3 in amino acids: CASSSGGAFF. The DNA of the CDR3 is TGTGCCAGCAGCTCGGGGGGAGCTTTCTTT.

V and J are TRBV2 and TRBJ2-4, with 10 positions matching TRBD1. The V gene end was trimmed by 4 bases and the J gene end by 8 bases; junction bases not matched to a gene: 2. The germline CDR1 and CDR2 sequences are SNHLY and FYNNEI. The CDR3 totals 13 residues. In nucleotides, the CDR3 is TGTGCCAGCAGTGTCGGGACAGGGGACATTCAGTACTTC. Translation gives CASSVGTGDIQYF. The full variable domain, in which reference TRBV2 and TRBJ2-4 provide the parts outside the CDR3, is EPEVTQTPSHQVTQMGQEVILRCVPISNHLYFYWYRQILGQKVEFLVSFYNNEISEKSEIFDDQFSVERPDGSNFTLKIRSTKLEDSAMYFCASSVGTGDIQYFGAGTRLSVL.

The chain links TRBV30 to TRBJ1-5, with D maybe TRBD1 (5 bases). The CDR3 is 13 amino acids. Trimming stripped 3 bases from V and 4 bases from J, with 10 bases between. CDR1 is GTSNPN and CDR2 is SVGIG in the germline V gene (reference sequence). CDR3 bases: TGTGCCTGGAGAACAGGTCCGAATCAGCCCCAGCATTTT. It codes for CAWRTGPNQPQHF.

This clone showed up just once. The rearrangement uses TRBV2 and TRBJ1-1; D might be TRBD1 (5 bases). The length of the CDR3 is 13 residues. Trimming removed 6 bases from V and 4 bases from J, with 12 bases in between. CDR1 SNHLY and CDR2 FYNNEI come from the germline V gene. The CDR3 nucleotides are TGTGCCAGCAGCTCGTTGGGGGGCACTGAAGCTTTCTTT. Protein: CASSSLGGTEAFF.

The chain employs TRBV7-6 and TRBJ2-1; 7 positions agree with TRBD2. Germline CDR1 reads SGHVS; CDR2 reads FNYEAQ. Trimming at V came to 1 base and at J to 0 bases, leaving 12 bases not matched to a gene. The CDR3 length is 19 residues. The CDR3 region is CASSLEARPSGASYNEQFF. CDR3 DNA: TGTGCCAGCAGCTTAGAGGCCCGGCCTAGCGGAGCCTCCTACAATGAGCAGTTCTTC.

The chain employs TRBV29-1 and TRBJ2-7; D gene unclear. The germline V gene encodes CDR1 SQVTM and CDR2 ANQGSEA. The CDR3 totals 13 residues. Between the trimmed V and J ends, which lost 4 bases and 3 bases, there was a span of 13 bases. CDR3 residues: CSVVAGPFYEQYF. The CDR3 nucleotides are TGCAGCGTTGTGGCAGGTCCCTTCTACGAGCAGTACTTC.

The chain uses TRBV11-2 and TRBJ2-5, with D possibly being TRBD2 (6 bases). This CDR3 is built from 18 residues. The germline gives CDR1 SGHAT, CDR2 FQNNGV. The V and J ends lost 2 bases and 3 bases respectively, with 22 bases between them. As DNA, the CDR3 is TGTGCCAGCAGCTTAACAATAGCCCCGGCGGGGTTCGAAGAGACCCAGTACTTC. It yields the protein CASSLTIAPAGFEETQYF.

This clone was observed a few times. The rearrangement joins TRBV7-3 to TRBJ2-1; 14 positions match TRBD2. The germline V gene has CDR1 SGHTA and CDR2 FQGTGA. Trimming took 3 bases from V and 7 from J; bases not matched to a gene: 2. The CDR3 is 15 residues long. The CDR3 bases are TGTGCCAGCAGCTTGGGACTAGCGGGGGTTAATGAGCAGTTCTTC. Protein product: CASSLGLAGVNEQFF. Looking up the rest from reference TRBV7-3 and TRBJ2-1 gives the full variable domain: GAGVSQTPSNKVTEKGKYVELRCDPISGHTALYWYRQSLGQGPEFLIYFQGTGAADDSGLPNDRFFAVRPEGSVSTLKIQRTERGDSAVYLCASSLGLAGVNEQFFGPGTRLTVL.

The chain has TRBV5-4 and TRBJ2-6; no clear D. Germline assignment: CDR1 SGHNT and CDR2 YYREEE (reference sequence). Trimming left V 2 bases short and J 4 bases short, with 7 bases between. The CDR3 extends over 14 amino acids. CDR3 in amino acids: CASSFPEGANVLTF. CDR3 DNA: TGTGCCAGCAGCTTCCCGGAGGGGGCCAACGTCCTGACTTTC.

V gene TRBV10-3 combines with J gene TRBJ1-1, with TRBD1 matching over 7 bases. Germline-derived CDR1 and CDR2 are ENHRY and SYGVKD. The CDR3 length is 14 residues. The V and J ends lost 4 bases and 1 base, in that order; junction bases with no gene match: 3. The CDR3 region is CAISVPGGNTEAFF. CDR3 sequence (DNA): TGTGCCATCAGTGTTCCAGGGGGGAACACTGAAGCTTTCTTT.

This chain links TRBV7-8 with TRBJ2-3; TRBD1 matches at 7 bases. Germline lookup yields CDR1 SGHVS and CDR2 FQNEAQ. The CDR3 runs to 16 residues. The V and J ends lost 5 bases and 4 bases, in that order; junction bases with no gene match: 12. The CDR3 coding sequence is TGTGCCAGCAGCCCACGTAGGGGGCGGTCGGCAGATACGCAGTATTTT. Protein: CASSPRRGRSADTQYF.

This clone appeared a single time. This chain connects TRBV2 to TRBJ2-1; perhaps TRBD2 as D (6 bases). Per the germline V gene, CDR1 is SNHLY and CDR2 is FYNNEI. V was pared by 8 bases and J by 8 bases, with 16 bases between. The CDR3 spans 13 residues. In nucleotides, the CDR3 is TGTGCCAGCGATTTCCGGGAGTATTATGAGCAGTTCTTC. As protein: CASDFREYYEQFF.

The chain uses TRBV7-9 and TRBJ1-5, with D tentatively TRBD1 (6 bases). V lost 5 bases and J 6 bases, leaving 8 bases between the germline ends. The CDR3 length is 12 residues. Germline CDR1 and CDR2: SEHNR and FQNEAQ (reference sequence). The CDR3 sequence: CASSETGQPQHF. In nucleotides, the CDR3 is TGTGCCAGCAGCGAGACAGGTCAGCCCCAGCATTTT. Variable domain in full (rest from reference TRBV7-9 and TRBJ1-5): DTGVSQNPRHKITKRGQNVTFRCDPISEHNRLYWYRQTLGQGPEFLTYFQNEAQLEKSRLLSDRFSAERPKGSFSTLEIQRTEQGDSAMYLCASSETGQPQHFGDGTRLSIL.